This T cell receptor (beta chain) is from a study of cytomegalovirus exposure and HLA in healthy donors. Comment on this clone: Its cognate antigen is unknown.

The PCR ran on 60 Vbeta and 13 Jbeta primers. The assay was immunoSEQ multiplex PCR, and TCRdb's table has in-frame clones only and misses some. Of 150,000 or so clones in the sample, approximately 80% were seen once. Study results and caveats: The authors listed 150 or so TCR beta chains as cytomegalovirus-associated.

V lost 8 bases, J lost 4 bases, and 14 bases stayed unmatched. The germline gives CDR1 MDHEN, CDR2 SYDVKM. The CDR3 covers 16 residues. The clonotype comes from a man aged 25 to 40 in good health and CMV-seropositive. V usage is TRBV28 and J usage is TRBJ2-1, with TRBD2 matching 7 bases. Material: PBMCs. The CDR3 DNA sequence: TGTGCCAGCCCCCCCCTGGCGAGCGGGGTTTACAATGAGCAGTTCTTC. It specifies CASPPLASGVYNEQFF.